This TCR beta chain comes out of a study of cytomegalovirus exposure and HLA in healthy donors. Study information: HLA-typed donors contributed approximately 86 million unique TCRs, which were held in an early data release. General study results and limits: HLA alleles were associated with around 17,000 TCR beta sequences in a later analysis at 0.05 false discovery rate. The classifier reportedly diagnosed cytomegalovirus status with high specificity and sensitivity.

The germline CDR1 and CDR2 sequences are SGHVS and FNYEAQ. This CDR3 has 15 residues. Trimming removed 0 bases from V and 4 bases from J, with 11 bases in between. With respect to this clone: Its antigen is unidentified.

The primer mix had 60 Vbeta and 13 Jbeta primers. TCRdb keeps only in-frame clones here, not all; method: immunoSEQ multiplex PCR. Of over 70,000 clones listed, roughly 64% were seen once; the top ten hold 7.6%. At the time of sampling, donors were nominally healthy, though unrecorded immune exposures were likely. The chain links TRBV7-6 to TRBJ2-3; D perhaps matches TRBD2 (5 bases). Sequences were obtained from PBMCs. The sequence was obtained from a man aged 35-49 years in good health and CMV-seropositive. The CDR3 loop is CASSLARRVADTQYF. Here the CDR3 DNA reads TGTGCCAGCAGCTTAGCGCGGCGGGTAGCAGATACGCAGTATTTT.